The sequence of this T cell receptor beta chain was determined in a study of cytomegalovirus exposure and HLA in healthy donors. Study-wide results and limits: Cytomegalovirus association was assigned to some 160 TCR beta chains. Generally TCR sequences proved uncommon, though certain public TCRs appeared in numerous donors.

PCR was performed using 60 Vbeta and 13 Jbeta primers. Clones were read by immunoSEQ multiplex PCR, and TCRdb kept only the in-frame ones, dropping some. The data contain hundreds of thousands of clones, roughly 89% of them seen just once; the ten biggest clones take up approximately 2.2%. This CDR3 comprises 14 residues. V was pared by 0 bases and J by 6 bases, with 5 bases of the junction left unmatched. Germline V gives CDR1 SEHNR, CDR2 FQNEAQ (reference sequence). Concerning this clone itself: Its antigen remains unidentified.

The specimen sequenced was PBMCs. The clonotype was recovered from a woman aged 18-30 years in good health and CMV-seronegative. V gene TRBV7-9 combines with J gene TRBJ2-7; 7 nucleotides line up with TRBD2. Here the CDR3 reads CASSLAGEGGEQYF. CDR3 nucleotide sequence: TGTGCCAGCAGCTTAGCCGGGGAGGGTGGCGAGCAGTACTTC.